Shown below are 23 T cell receptor beta chains from a single sample sequenced in a study of blood T cell repertoires in COVID-19 (TCRdb year 2020). Libraries were built with the immunoSEQ multiplex PCR assay. Sourced from immuneACCESS, this table was stored by TCRdb with only in-frame sequences that have V and J called. A share of the clones is absent; for the studies checked, an unresolved V gene accounts for under half, and the remainder has no known explanation. The sample contains about 160,000 clones, about four fifths of them found a single time. Around 8.1% of the sample is held by the ten biggest clonotypes. Input material: peripheral blood. The receptors were sampled from a woman between 55 and 75 years old with COVID-19, enrolled during active disease.

V usage is TRBV7-3 and J usage is TRBJ1-5; D uncertain. V lost 2 bases and J lost 3, with 5 bases in between. This CDR3 has 13 residues. Germline CDR1 and CDR2: SGHTA and FQGTGA. This CDR3 reads CASSLSVNQPQHF. The DNA of the CDR3 is TGTGCCAGCAGCTTATCAGTCAATCAGCCCCAGCATTTT. The whole variable domain, remainder taken from reference TRBV7-3 and TRBJ1-5, is GAGVSQTPSNKVTEKGKYVELRCDPISGHTALYWYRQSLGQGPEFLIYFQGTGAADDSGLPNDRFFAVRPEGSVSTLKIQRTERGDSAVYLCASSLSVNQPQHFGDGTRLSIL.

This clone was picked up one time. The chain joins TRBV19 to TRBJ1-5, with TRBD1 as a possible D gene (5 bases). The CDR3 is 15 amino acids. The V gene lost 6 bases and the J gene lost 2 bases, with 14 bases spanning the gap. Germline CDR1 LNHDA, CDR2 SQIVND (reference sequence). The CDR3 DNA is TGTGCCAGTAGAGCGGGGACGGGTCGCAATCAGCCCCAGCATTTT. Encoded protein: CASRAGTGRNQPQHF.

The chain links TRBV28 to TRBJ2-1, with TRBD1 matching over 10 bases. V lost 7 bases to trimming and J lost 15 bases; unmatched junction nucleotides: 15. Germline values: CDR1 MDHEN, CDR2 SYDVKM. There are 14 residues in the CDR3. CDR3 protein: CASMSRDRGPRPFF. CDR3 sequence (DNA): TGTGCCAGCATGTCCCGGGACAGGGGCCCGAGGCCGTTCTTC.

The V and J genes are TRBV19 and TRBJ2-3; 11 bases fit TRBD2. After removal of 4 bases from V and 0 bases from J, the junction contained 9 bases not matched to a gene. The CDR3 length is 18 residues. Germline V gives CDR1 LNHDA, CDR2 SQIVND (reference sequence). CDR3 amino acids: CASSKPRGLADSTDTQYF. Here the CDR3 DNA reads TGTGCCAGTAGTAAGCCCCGGGGACTAGCGGATAGCACAGATACGCAGTATTTT.

The genes are TRBV10-3 and TRBJ1-1; no definite D call. This CDR3 is built from 12 residues. Trimming stripped 0 bases from V and 7 bases from J, with 6 bases between. From germline, CDR1 is ENHRY and CDR2 SYGVKD. In nucleotides, the CDR3 is TGTGCCATCAGTGAGTCTCAGGATGAAGCTTTCTTT. Amino acid sequence: CAISESQDEAFF.

The rearrangement joins TRBV5-4 to TRBJ2-5, with a possible D match to TRBD2 (5 bases). Germline V gene sequence: CDR1 SGHNT, CDR2 YYREEE (reference sequence). CDR3 size: 13 residues. Trimming pared 5 bases from V and 4 bases from J, leaving 12 bases between. The CDR3 region has the DNA TGTGCCAGCAGTCCTCCGAGGGTAGAGACCCAGTACTTC. Its translation is CASSPPRVETQYF.

V is TRBV7-2 and J is TRBJ2-7; tentatively, D is TRBD2 (6 bases). The CDR3 consists of 14 residues. Trimming left V 3 bases short and J 2 bases short, with 11 bases between. Germline V gene sequence: CDR1 SGHTA, CDR2 FQGNSA. CDR3 loop: CASSFTSGPYEQYF. The DNA for the CDR3 is TGTGCCAGCAGCTTCACCAGCGGGCCCTACGAGCAGTACTTC.

The chain has TRBV19 and TRBJ1-6, with D unclear. This CDR3 has 14 amino acids. V was pared by 4 bases and J by 5 bases, with 9 bases between. The germline V gene encodes CDR1 LNHDA and CDR2 SQIVND (reference sequence). DNA of the CDR3: TGTGCCAGTAGTAGACTGTCGGATAATTCACCCCTCCACTTT. It yields the protein CASSRLSDNSPLHF.

V gene TRBV10-3 combines with J gene TRBJ1-3; D is possibly TRBD1 (5 bases). Germline assignment: CDR1 ENHRY and CDR2 SYGVKD. V lost 6 bases to trimming and J lost 1 base, with 16 bases between them. There are 16 residues in the CDR3. The CDR3 sequence is CAIRPLKGPSGNTIYF. The CDR3 DNA reads TGTGCCATCAGACCTCTAAAGGGGCCATCTGGAAACACCATATATTTT.

The chain joins TRBV18 to TRBJ1-2; D is uncertain. Looked up from germline, CDR1 is KGHSH and CDR2 is LQKENI. The V and J ends lost 3 bases and 4 bases respectively, with 12 bases between them. The CDR3 runs to 14 residues. The DNA of the CDR3 is TGTGCCAGCTCACCGAACGGTGAAGCCTATGGCTACACCTTC. Its translation is CASSPNGEAYGYTF. Using reference TRBV18 and TRBJ1-2 for the parts outside the CDR3, the full variable domain is NAGVMQNPRHLVRRRGQEARLRCSPMKGHSHVYWYRQLPEEGLKFMVYLQKENIIDESGMPKERFSAEFPKEGPSILRIQQVVRGDSAAYFCASSPNGEAYGYTFGSGTRLTVV.

The rearrangement uses TRBV5-1 and TRBJ2-1; 7 bases agree with TRBD1. CDR1 and CDR2 (germline): SGHRS, YFSETQ. Losses at the gene ends were 5 bases for V and 5 bases for J; bases not matched to a gene: 4. This CDR3 has 13 amino acids. The CDR3 nucleotides read TGCGCCAGCAGGGCAGGGGGAGACAATGAGCAGTTCTTC. It encodes CASRAGGDNEQFF.

The chain carries TRBV28 and TRBJ2-2; 7 bases line up with TRBD1. Germline values: CDR1 MDHEN, CDR2 SYDVKM. V lost 4 bases and J lost 7; bases outside the gene matches: 9. The CDR3 is 15 residues long. This CDR3 is CASSSLTGVFGELFF. The CDR3 nucleotides read TGTGCCAGCAGTTCCCTCACAGGGGTCTTCGGGGAGCTGTTTTTT.

V and J are TRBV6-1 and TRBJ2-2; TRBD2 matches 12 bases. The V gene's germline CDR1 is MNHNS and CDR2 SASEGT. The V segment lost 4 bases and the J segment 0 bases; nucleotides outside the gene matches: 9. The CDR3 consists of 19 residues. CDR3 sequence reads: CASSATSGGFGPNTGELFF. The CDR3 DNA sequence: TGTGCCAGCAGTGCAACTAGCGGGGGGTTCGGGCCGAACACCGGGGAGCTGTTTTTT.

The chain joins TRBV9 to TRBJ1-2; tentatively, D is TRBD1 (5 bases). The germline V gene encodes CDR1 SGDLS and CDR2 YYNGEE. V was pared by 0 bases and J by 6 bases, with 15 bases between. The CDR3 contains 15 residues. The DNA of the CDR3 is TGTGCCAGCAGCGTAGCCCAGGGAAATGGGGATGGCTACACCTTC. Amino acids: CASSVAQGNGDGYTF. The full variable domain, rest sourced from reference TRBV9 and TRBJ1-2, is DSGVTQTPKHLITATGQRVTLRCSPRSGDLSVYWYQQSLDQGLQFLIQYYNGEERAKGNILERFSAQQFPDLHSELNLSSLELGDSALYFCASSVAQGNGDGYTFGSGTRLTVV.

The chain joins TRBV19 to TRBJ2-7; 7 bases line up with TRBD2. Germline CDR1 LNHDA, CDR2 SQIVND (reference sequence). Unmatched junction bases numbered 6, after V lost 3 bases and J lost 4 bases. CDR3 length: 14 amino acids. Here the CDR3 DNA reads TGTGCCAGTAGTATCGCCTGGGGGGGGTACGAGCAGTACGTC. Protein sequence: CASSIAWGGYEQYV.

The table lists this clone with a few counts. This chain connects TRBV10-3 to TRBJ1-3; TRBD1 is a possible D gene (5 bases). The CDR3 has 16 amino acids. Trimming pared 3 bases from V and 0 bases from J, leaving 12 bases between. Germline V CDR1 and CDR2: ENHRY, SYGVKD. This CDR3 reads CAISEDSPRSGNTIYF. In nucleotides, the CDR3 is TGTGCCATCAGTGAAGACAGCCCACGCTCTGGAAACACCATATATTTT.

This chain joins TRBV28 and TRBJ2-3, with D possibly TRBD1 on 5 matching bases. This CDR3 is 13 amino acids long. Germline V gives CDR1 MDHEN, CDR2 SYDVKM. The V gene lost 4 bases and the J gene lost 0 bases, with 5 bases spanning the gap. This chain's CDR3 is CASSWTSTDTQYF. The CDR3 DNA reads TGTGCCAGCAGTTGGACAAGCACAGATACGCAGTATTTT.

This chain uses TRBV28 with TRBJ1-5, with a possible D match to TRBD1 (5 bases). CDR1 is MDHEN, CDR2 SYDVKM, per germline. V shed 2 bases and J shed 3 bases, with 17 bases lying between them. The CDR3 totals 17 residues. The CDR3 reads CASSLPRTQVINQPQHF. The CDR3 DNA is TGTGCCAGCAGTTTACCCAGGACACAAGTAATCAATCAGCCCCAGCATTTT.

V gene TRBV7-3 combines with J gene TRBJ2-2; possibly TRBD1 for D (6 bases). The CDR3 has 15 residues. V dropped 5 bases and J dropped 1 base, with 11 bases sitting between them. Germline V gene lookup returns CDR1 SGHTA and CDR2 FQGTGA. DNA for the CDR3: TGTGCCAGCAGCCGGGACACCTTGAACACCGGGGAGCTGTTTTTT. It codes for CASSRDTLNTGELFF.

The chain couples TRBV30 to TRBJ2-4; D gene uncertain. The CDR3 sequence is 15 residues long. Trimming cost V 0 bases and J 0 bases, with 9 bases left between them. From germline, CDR1 is GTSNPN and CDR2 SVGIG (reference sequence). CDR3 in amino acids: CAWSVLPLAKNIQYF. Written as DNA, the CDR3 is TGTGCCTGGAGTGTACTTCCCCTAGCCAAAAACATTCAGTACTTC.

The rearrangement joins TRBV7-2 to TRBJ2-1; 12 bases are shared with TRBD2. This CDR3 is 16 amino acids long. Germline lookup yields CDR1 SGHTA and CDR2 FQGNSA. Trimming took 5 bases from V and 7 from J; bases not matched to a gene: 9. The CDR3 protein is CASSRSLAGGVNEQFF. The CDR3 DNA is TGTGCCAGCAGCAGGAGTCTAGCGGGAGGGGTGAATGAGCAGTTCTTC.

The gene calls are TRBV19 and TRBJ1-5; the D is unclear. Germline CDR1 LNHDA, CDR2 SQIVND (reference sequence). V was clipped by 7 bases and J by 6 bases, with 16 bases between them. This CDR3 has 14 residues. The CDR3 DNA is TGTGCCAGTAAGTGGGGTATAGCGGGTCAGCCCCAGCATTTT. It codes for CASKWGIAGQPQHF.

The chain has TRBV9 and TRBJ2-5; D perhaps matches TRBD1 (5 bases). The ends were cut back, 0 bases at V and 3 bases at J, with 9 bases in the middle. The CDR3 is 14 residues long. Germline assignment: CDR1 SGDLS and CDR2 YYNGEE. CDR3: CASSVGTFEETQYF. Written as DNA, the CDR3 is TGTGCCAGCAGCGTAGGGACATTTGAAGAGACCCAGTACTTC.